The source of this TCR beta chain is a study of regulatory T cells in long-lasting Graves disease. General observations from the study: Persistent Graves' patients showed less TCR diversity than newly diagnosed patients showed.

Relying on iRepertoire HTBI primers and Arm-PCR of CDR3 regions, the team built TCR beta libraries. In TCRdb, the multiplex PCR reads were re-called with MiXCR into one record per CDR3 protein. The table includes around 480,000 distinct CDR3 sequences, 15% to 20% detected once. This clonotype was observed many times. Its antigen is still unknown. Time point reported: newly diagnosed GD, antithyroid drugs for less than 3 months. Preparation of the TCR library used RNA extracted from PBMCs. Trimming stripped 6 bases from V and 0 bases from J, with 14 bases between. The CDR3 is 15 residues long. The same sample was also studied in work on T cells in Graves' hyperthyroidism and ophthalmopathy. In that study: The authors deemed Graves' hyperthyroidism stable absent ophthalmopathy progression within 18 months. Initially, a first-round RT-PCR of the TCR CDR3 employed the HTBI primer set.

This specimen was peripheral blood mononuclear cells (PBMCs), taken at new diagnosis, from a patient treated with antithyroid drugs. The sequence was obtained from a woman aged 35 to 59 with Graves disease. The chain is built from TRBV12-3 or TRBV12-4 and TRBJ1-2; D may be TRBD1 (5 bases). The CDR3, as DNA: TGTGCCAGCAGCCGCCTCCGGGACGCTAACTATGGCTACACCTTC. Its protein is CASSRLRDANYGYTF.